The 16 T cell receptor beta chains reported below all come from one sample, sequenced in a study of blood T cell repertoires in COVID-19. The protocol was immunoSEQ multiplex PCR, while the TCRdb copy is restricted to in-frame clones and leaves out a portion. Among hundreds of thousands of clones listed, 65% to 90% were seen once. The sequenced sample consisted of PBMCs or T cells enriched from blood (not recorded which). Source of these receptors: a woman between 45 and 65 years old with acute COVID-19.

This chain links TRBV27 with TRBJ1-1; 9 nucleotides line up with TRBD1. Unmatched junction bases numbered 9, after V lost 1 base and J lost 3 bases. Per germline, CDR1 MNHEY and CDR2 SMNVEV (reference sequence). The CDR3 runs to 17 residues. The CDR3 here is CASSLWGDRVIDTEAFF. CDR3 bases: TGTGCCAGCAGTTTATGGGGGGACAGGGTGATTGACACTGAAGCTTTCTTT.

V gene TRBV9 combines with J gene TRBJ2-5; 9 bases agree with TRBD1. The CDR3 has 16 residues. V shed 0 bases, J shed 5 bases, and the junction held 8 bases outside the gene matches. Per the germline V gene, CDR1 is SGDLS and CDR2 is YYNGEE. The CDR3: CASSVGTGGRRETQYF. In DNA, the CDR3 is TGTGCCAGCAGCGTAGGAACAGGGGGCAGGAGGGAGACCCAGTACTTC.

This chain links TRBV24-1 with TRBJ1-2, with unresolved D. This CDR3 has 14 amino acids. The V end lost 2 bases, the J end lost 9 bases, and 15 bases lay between the germline ends. Germline loops: CDR1 KGHDR, CDR2 SFDVKD. Here the CDR3 DNA reads TGTGCCACCAGTGATTCGCGGAGCGGTGGGAGCTACACCTTC. Translated, it gives CATSDSRSGGSYTF.

V is TRBV7-9 and J is TRBJ1-1, with 9 bases aligning to TRBD1. V lost 4 bases to trimming and J lost 12 bases; unmatched junction nucleotides: 15. Per germline, CDR1 SEHNR and CDR2 FQNEAQ (reference sequence). This CDR3 is 15 amino acids long. CDR3 region: CASSSGTGSVRRSFF. Written as DNA, the CDR3 is TGTGCCAGCAGCTCCGGGACAGGGTCGGTCCGGAGGTCTTTCTTT. Complete variable domain (other parts from reference TRBV7-9 and TRBJ1-1): DTGVSQNPRHKITKRGQNVTFRCDPISEHNRLYWYRQTLGQGPEFLTYFQNEAQLEKSRLLSDRFSAERPKGSFSTLEIQRTEQGDSAMYLCASSSGTGSVRRSFFGQGTRLTVV.

V is TRBV23-1 and J is TRBJ2-2, with D tentatively TRBD1 (5 bases). TRBV23-1 is flagged as an ORF with uncertain function. V lost 3 bases to trimming and J lost 6 bases, with 17 bases between them. The CDR3 is 16 amino acids. CDR3 residues: CASSQGQGIRAGELFF. The DNA of the CDR3 is TGCGCCAGCAGTCAGGGGCAGGGTATTAGGGCCGGGGAGCTGTTTTTT.

The chain has TRBV4-3 and TRBJ1-2; D unresolved. Trimming took 0 bases from V and 8 from J, leaving 7 bases between them. Germline V CDR1 and CDR2: LGHNA, YSLEER. The length of the CDR3 is 12 residues. The CDR3, as DNA: TGCGCCAGCAGCCAAGAAAGAGGAGGCTACACCTTC. Protein sequence: CASSQERGGYTF.

This clone has only one observation. V usage is TRBV14 and J usage is TRBJ1-2; a weak D match, TRBD1 (6 bases). The germline CDR1 and CDR2 sequences are SGHDN and FVKESK. The CDR3 consists of 14 residues. The ends were cut back, 4 bases at V and 2 bases at J, with 11 bases in the middle. Written as DNA, the CDR3 is TGTGCCAGCAGCCGCGGACAGCGGAACTATGGCTACACCTTC. This gives the protein CASSRGQRNYGYTF. Drawing the rest from reference TRBV14 and TRBJ1-2, the complete variable domain is EAGVTQFPSHSVIEKGQTVTLRCDPISGHDNLYWYRRVMGKEIKFLLHFVKESKQDESGMPNNRFLAERTGGTYSTLKVQPAELEDSGVYFCASSRGQRNYGYTFGSGTRLTVV.

This clone was counted only a few times. The chain employs TRBV7-3 and TRBJ2-2; 8 positions agree with TRBD1. This CDR3 has 17 amino acids. Trimming removed 2 bases from V and 1 base from J; junction bases left unmatched: 6. CDR1 and CDR2 from the germline V gene are SGHTA and FQGTGA. CDR3 nucleotide sequence: TGTGCCAGCAGCTTAGATTTCGGGACAGGGAACACCGGGGAGCTGTTTTTT. Translating it yields CASSLDFGTGNTGELFF.

The CDR3 nucleotides are TGTGCCAGCAGGGGGACAGGGGGCGCCTACGAGCAGTACTTC. Its protein is CASRGTGGAYEQYF. The chain joins TRBV28 to TRBJ2-7; 12 positions agree with TRBD1. The junction had 2 bases not matched to a gene; V was cut back by 6 bases and J by 2 bases. This CDR3 comprises 14 residues. Germline values: CDR1 MDHEN, CDR2 SYDVKM.

Here the CDR3 reads CASSFQGINYGYTF. The DNA for the CDR3 is TGTGCCAGCAGCTTTCAGGGAATTAACTATGGCTACACCTTC. The chain carries TRBV13 and TRBJ1-2, with a tentative D call TRBD1 (5 bases). V was clipped by 3 bases and J by 1 base, with 9 bases between them. There are 14 residues in the CDR3. The germline V gene encodes CDR1 PRHDT and CDR2 FYEKMQ (reference sequence). The variable domain in full, completed from reference TRBV13 and TRBJ1-2, reads AAGVIQSPRHLIKEKRETATLKCYPIPRHDTVYWYQQGPGQDPQFLISFYEKMQSDKGSIPDRFSAQQFSDYHSELNMSSLELGDSALYFCASSFQGINYGYTFGSGTRLTVV.

V and J are TRBV18 and TRBJ1-5; maybe TRBD1 (5 bases). V was trimmed by 3 bases and J by 7 bases, leaving 13 bases between them. The CDR3 runs to 14 residues. In germline, CDR1 is KGHSH, CDR2 LQKENI. Here the CDR3 DNA reads TGTGCCAGCTCACCGGGCGGAGGGGAACAGCCCCAGCATTTT. Translation gives CASSPGGGEQPQHF.

The chain joins TRBV6-5 to TRBJ1-4; maybe TRBD1 (5 bases). In germline, CDR1 is MNHEY, CDR2 SVGAGI. V was pared by 2 bases and J by 11 bases, with 15 bases between. The CDR3 is 14 amino acids. CDR3 loop: CASSYGEGVGKLFF. CDR3 nucleotides: TGTGCCAGCAGTTACGGAGAAGGGGTAGGGAAACTGTTTTTT.

The J gene is TRBJ1-5, the V gene TRBV4-2; tentatively, D is TRBD1 (6 bases). Germline CDR1 and CDR2: LGHNA and YNFKEQ. CDR3 length: 15 residues. V gave up 0 bases and J gave up 4 bases, with 10 bases separating them. The CDR3 here is CASSQDFGQNQPQHF. As DNA, the CDR3 is TGTGCCAGCAGCCAAGATTTCGGACAGAATCAGCCCCAGCATTTT.

V and J are TRBV5-1 and TRBJ1-4; perhaps TRBD1 as D (6 bases). The CDR3 is made up of 15 amino acids. Germline values: CDR1 SGHRS, CDR2 YFSETQ. Trimming stripped 4 bases from V and 8 bases from J, with 18 bases between. The CDR3 nucleotides read TGCGCCAGCAGCCCTAGGACAGCGATGGAGGAAAAACTGTTTTTT. This gives the protein CASSPRTAMEEKLFF.

The gene calls are TRBV15 and TRBJ1-1, with a possible D match to TRBD1 (5 bases). CDR3 size: 15 residues. Per germline, CDR1 LNHNV and CDR2 YYDKDF (reference sequence). Trimming took off 4 bases at V and 1 base at J, with 13 bases between the two ends. CDR3: CATSTNRFRNTEAFF. Here the CDR3 DNA reads TGTGCCACCAGCACCAACAGGTTCCGGAACACTGAAGCTTTCTTT. The full variable domain, completed using reference TRBV15 and TRBJ1-1, is DAMVIQNPRYQVTQFGKPVTLSCSQTLNHNVMYWYQQKSSQAPKLLFHYYDKDFNNEADTPDNFQSRRPNTSFCFLDIRSPGLGDTAMYLCATSTNRFRNTEAFFGQGTRLTVV.

The chain joins TRBV30 to TRBJ1-1; D possibly corresponds to TRBD1 (6 bases). Germline V gene data show CDR1 as GTSNPN and CDR2 as SVGIG (reference sequence). V was clipped by 4 bases and J by 2 bases, with 17 bases between them. This CDR3 is 15 amino acids long. In DNA form, the CDR3 reads TGTGCCTGGATCCCAGGAAAAGGGGGTAACACTGAAGCTTTCTTT. Translation: CAWIPGKGGNTEAFF.